This T cell receptor beta chain was profiled in a study of shared clonotypes between healthy human individuals. In the study overall: Donors had three CD4 naive, three CD4 memory, two CD8 naive and one CD8 memory plate apiece.

Sequencing used immunoSEQ multiplex PCR; TCRdb keeps in-frame clones, though not all of them. The profile covers over a million clones, with around 82% appearing a single time and roughly 0.55% taken by the ten largest. The CDR3 runs 13 residues. CDR1 is SGHNT, CDR2 YYREEE, per germline (reference sequence). Trimming removed 4 bases at V and 6 bases at J, with 13 bases between. This clonotype originated in a man younger than 35 in good health. Some clones in this sample may be carry-over from other donors' samples. The V and J genes are TRBV5-4 and TRBJ1-2; D gene ambiguous. The sample was memory CD4+ T cells from PBMCs. Subset defined: CD45RA-negative fraction. CDR3 in amino acids: CASSEGLSDGYTF. The CDR3 DNA reads TGTGCCAGCAGCGAGGGTTTATCGGATGGCTACACCTTC. The complete variable domain, with remaining parts taken from reference TRBV5-4 and TRBJ1-2, reads ETGVTQSPTHLIKTRGQQVTLRCSSQSGHNTVSWYQQALGQGPQFIFQYYREEENGRGNFPPRFSGLQFPNYSSELNVNALELDDSALYLCASSEGLSDGYTFGSGTRLTVV.